This T cell receptor beta chain appears in the sequencing data of a study of beta chain features in type 1 diabetes. Each sorted population was over 98% pure. Study-level points and caveats: Any HLA effect on TCRB rearrangement was left unresolved by small sub-analyses. Type 1 diabetes patients had moderately but significantly shorter TCRB CDR3s in all four CD4+ subsets.

Expressed TCRB transcripts got sequenced, as all isolated RNA was reverse transcribed. Sequencing used immunoSEQ multiplex PCR; TCRdb keeps in-frame clones, though not all of them. The table lists roughly 700,000 clones, around an eighth of them singletons. CDR1 and CDR2 (germline): GTSNPN, SVGIG (reference sequence). The CDR3 has 14 residues. Between the trimmed V and J ends, which lost 5 bases and 4 bases, there was a span of 17 bases. In its sample, this clone was seen a few times. Its antigen is currently unknown. The sample was naive CD4+ T cells from blood. This sequence originates from a man between 18 and 35 years old with type 1 diabetes. The rearrangement joins TRBV30 to TRBJ2-5; weak D call: TRBD2 (5 bases). CDR3 region: CAWAPRAEGETQYF. The CDR3 coding sequence is TGTGCCTGGGCCCCCCGGGCTGAGGGAGAGACCCAGTACTTC.